This passage covers 11 T cell receptor beta chains from one sample sequenced in a study of metastatic and nonmetastatic thyroid tumors (dated by TCRdb to about 2020). The library relied on PCR. Sequencing instrument: Illumina HiSeq 4000. TCRdb reprocessing: public reads trimmed at Q25 with fastp, clones called with MiXCR, in-frame beta chains kept. Present in this sample are approximately 34,000 clones, under 20% of which were seen just once. The ten biggest clones cover about 10% of the sample. None of the patients had been given any treatment before thyroid surgery. Sequences were obtained from blood. These receptors all stem from a female donor with papillary thyroid cancer or a benign thyroid nodule (not recorded which). Some clones in this sample may be carry-over from other donors' samples.

This clone was observed at least ten times. This sequence joins TRBV7-9 and TRBJ2-2; D tentatively fits TRBD1 or TRBD2 (6 bases each). This CDR3 has 12 amino acids. The V end lost 5 bases, the J end lost 6 bases, and 7 bases lay between the germline ends. Per the germline V gene, CDR1 is SEHNR and CDR2 is FQNEAQ (reference sequence). In DNA, the CDR3 is TGTGCCAGCAGCGGGGGGCCCGGGGAGCTGTTTTTT. It yields the protein CASSGGPGELFF.

This chain joins TRBV3-1 and TRBJ2-7, with unresolved D. Germline-derived CDR1 and CDR2 are LGHDT and YNNKEL (reference sequence). The length of the CDR3 is 13 residues. V was clipped by 1 base and J by 0 bases, with 4 bases between them. CDR3 residues: CASSQGYSYEQYF. In DNA, the CDR3 is TGTGCCAGCAGCCAAGGGTACTCCTACGAGCAGTACTTC.

This clone was recorded many times. The chain has TRBV11-3 and TRBJ2-7; 12 nucleotides match TRBD1. This CDR3 has 16 residues. Per the germline V gene, CDR1 is SGHNT and CDR2 is YENEEA. J lost 5 bases, V lost 4 bases, and 9 bases had no gene match. This CDR3 reads CASSSLGTGGRNEQYF. CDR3 nucleotides: TGTGCCAGCAGCTCTTTGGGGACAGGGGGCCGGAACGAGCAGTACTTC.

This clone was detected ten times or more. This chain uses TRBV28 with TRBJ2-7; TRBD2 agrees at 8 bases. Germline lookup yields CDR1 MDHEN and CDR2 SYDVKM. The junction had 5 bases not matched to a gene; V was cut back by 5 bases and J by 5 bases. CDR3 length: 13 amino acids. DNA for the CDR3: TGTGCCAGCAGTACGGGGGGGGAGAACGAGCAGTACTTC. This gives the protein CASSTGGENEQYF.

In its sample, this clone was seen many times. The chain has TRBV5-1 and TRBJ1-1; D gene unclear. Germline CDR1 and CDR2: SGHRS and YFSETQ. The CDR3 loop spans 13 amino acids. Trimming pared 5 bases from V and 1 base from J, leaving 9 bases between. CDR3: CASSEGSNTEAFF. The CDR3 bases are TGCGCCAGCAGTGAAGGCTCGAACACTGAAGCTTTCTTT.

The table lists this clone with many counts. CDR3 nucleotide sequence: TGTGCCAGCGGGAGTCAAGAGACCCAGTACTTC. This codes for CASGSQETQYF. The chain links TRBV3-1 to TRBJ2-5, with D possibly being TRBD2 (5 bases). CDR1 LGHDT and CDR2 YNNKEL come from the germline V gene (reference sequence). The CDR3 loop spans 11 amino acids. V lost 8 bases and J 2 bases, leaving 6 bases between the germline ends.

The chain combines TRBV10-3 with TRBJ1-1; tentative D call: TRBD1 (5 bases). V lost 5 bases and J lost 4, with 11 bases in between. Germline-derived CDR1 and CDR2 are ENHRY and SYGVKD. The CDR3 loop spans 13 amino acids. CDR3 residues: CAISQGPGTEAFF. The CDR3 DNA is TGTGCCATCAGTCAGGGTCCGGGCACTGAAGCTTTCTTT.

This clone is deemed medium-sized. Different DNA sequences within this sample yield the same CDR3. The chain links TRBV27 to TRBJ1-4; perhaps TRBD1 as D (5 bases). Deletions cut 5 bases from V and 7 bases from J, with 17 bases between. Germline V gene lookup returns CDR1 MNHEY and CDR2 SMNVEV (reference sequence). This CDR3 region has 15 residues. The CDR3 nucleotides read TGTGCCAGCAGTGCAGGGCAGGGAGGAACTGAAAAACTGTTTTTT. Translation gives CASSAGQGGTEKLFF.

This clone was seen ten or more times. V is TRBV7-9 and J is TRBJ1-4, with D tentatively TRBD1 (5 bases). V was clipped by 10 bases and J by 8 bases, with 14 bases between them. Germline assignment: CDR1 SEHNR and CDR2 FQNEAQ (reference sequence). The CDR3 covers 12 residues. The DNA for the CDR3 is TGTGCCACCGGCAGGGATCAGGAAAAACTGTTTTTT. Translation gives CATGRDQEKLFF.

In regard to this clone: One end of the junction fails to match germline, which may point to a read error. Other DNA sequences in this sample translate to the same CDR3. This chain connects TRBV5-4 to TRBJ2-1; TRBD1 is a possible D gene (5 bases). CDR1 is SGHNT and CDR2 is YYREEE in the germline V gene (reference sequence). The CDR3 extends over 17 amino acids. CDR3 nucleotide sequence: TGTGCCAGCAGCTTTATCCGCCAGGGCTTAATGTGGAATGAACAGTTCTTC. Translation gives CASSFIRQGLMWNEQFF.

This clone showed up many times. The chain links TRBV5-8 to TRBJ2-7; D uncertain. CDR1 and CDR2 from the germline V gene are SGHTS and YDEGEE. Trimming cost V 0 bases and J 5 bases, with 9 bases left between them. The CDR3 covers 13 residues. CDR3 coding DNA: TGTGCCAGCAGCTTGGTTGGGGATCACGAGCAGTACTTC. Encoded protein: CASSLVGDHEQYF.